The 2 T cell receptor beta chains reported below all come from one sample, sequenced in a study of identifying expanded T cells in peripheral blood. The protocol was immunoSEQ multiplex PCR, while the TCRdb copy is restricted to in-frame clones and leaves out a portion. Here the sample spans under 150,000 clones, roughly 90% being singletons. The sample consisted of blood. These receptors all stem from a person aged 18-70 years in good health.

This chain links TRBV28 with TRBJ1-2; 9 positions match TRBD1. This CDR3 is built from 14 residues. Germline CDR1 and CDR2: MDHEN and SYDVKM. Unmatched junction bases numbered 7, after V lost 5 bases and J lost 6 bases. As DNA, the CDR3 is TGTGCCAGCAGTCTTCTTACAGGGGGCCATGGCTACACCTTC. Translated, it gives CASSLLTGGHGYTF.

The chain carries TRBV5-1 and TRBJ1-4; D is uncertain. The CDR3 is 13 amino acids. The V end lost 4 bases, the J end lost 11 bases, and 15 bases lay between the germline ends. CDR1 and CDR2 from the germline V gene are SGHRS and YFSETQ. CDR3 nucleotide sequence: TGCGCCAGCAGCAATTTGGGGAAGGAGAAACTGTTTTTT. Translated, it gives CASSNLGKEKLFF.